The clone carrying this TCR beta chain was observed many times. Its antigen remains unidentified. The sample's time point: pre-sensitization, week 0. Treatment here: therapeutic diphenylcyclopropenone sensitization with weekly scalp DPC. CDR3 length: 14 amino acids. V was pared by 3 bases and J by 6 bases, with 2 bases of the junction left unmatched. TCRdb passed the RACE reads through MiXCR, listing each CDR3 protein once. The table lists around 350,000 distinct CDR3 sequences, 4.5% to 5.5% of them singletons. The data stem from a study of human T cells and chemical hapten exposure. General study points: Versus controls, significantly more large CDR3 similarity clusters arose from expanded TCRs.

The specimen comprised whole blood, sampled in connection with sensitization to the hapten diphenylcyclopropenone (DPC). The receptor was derived from a young woman with alopecia areata. Some clones in this sample may be carry-over from other donors' samples. The rearrangement joins TRBV12-3 or TRBV12-4 to TRBJ1-4; 9 positions match TRBD1. The CDR3, as DNA: TGTGCCAGCAGTTTCGGGACAGGGTATGAAAAACTGTTTTTT. Residues: CASSFGTGYEKLFF.